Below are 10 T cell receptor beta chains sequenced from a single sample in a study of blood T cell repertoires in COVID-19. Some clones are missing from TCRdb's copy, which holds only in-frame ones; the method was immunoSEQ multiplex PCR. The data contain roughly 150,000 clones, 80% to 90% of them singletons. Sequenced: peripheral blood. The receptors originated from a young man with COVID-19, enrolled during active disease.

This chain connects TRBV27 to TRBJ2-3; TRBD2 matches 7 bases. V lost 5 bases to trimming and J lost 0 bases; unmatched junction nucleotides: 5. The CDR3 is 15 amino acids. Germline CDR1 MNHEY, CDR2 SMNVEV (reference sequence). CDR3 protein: CASSAASGSTDTQYF. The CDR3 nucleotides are TGTGCCAGCAGTGCCGCTAGCGGAAGCACAGATACGCAGTATTTT.

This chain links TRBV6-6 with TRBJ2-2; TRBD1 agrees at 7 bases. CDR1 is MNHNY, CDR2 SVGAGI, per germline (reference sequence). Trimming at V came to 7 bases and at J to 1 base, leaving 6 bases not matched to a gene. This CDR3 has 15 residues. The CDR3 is CASIKRTGNTGELFF. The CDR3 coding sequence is TGTGCCAGCATTAAGCGGACAGGGAACACCGGGGAGCTGTTTTTT.

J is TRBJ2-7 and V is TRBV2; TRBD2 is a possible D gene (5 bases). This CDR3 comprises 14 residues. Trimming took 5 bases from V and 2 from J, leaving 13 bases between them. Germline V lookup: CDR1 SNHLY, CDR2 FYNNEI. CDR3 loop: CASSSTSGTYEQYF. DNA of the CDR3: TGTGCCAGCAGTAGCACGTCCGGGACCTACGAGCAGTACTTC. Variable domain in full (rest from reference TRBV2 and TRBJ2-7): EPEVTQTPSHQVTQMGQEVILRCVPISNHLYFYWYRQILGQKVEFLVSFYNNEISEKSEIFDDQFSVERPDGSNFTLKIRSTKLEDSAMYFCASSSTSGTYEQYFGPGTRLTVT.

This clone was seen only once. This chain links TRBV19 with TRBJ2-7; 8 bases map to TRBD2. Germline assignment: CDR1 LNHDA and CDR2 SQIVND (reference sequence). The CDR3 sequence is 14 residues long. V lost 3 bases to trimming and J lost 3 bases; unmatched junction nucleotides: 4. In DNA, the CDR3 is TGTGCCAGTAGTATTACGGGGACTAGCTACGAGCAGTACTTC. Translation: CASSITGTSYEQYF.

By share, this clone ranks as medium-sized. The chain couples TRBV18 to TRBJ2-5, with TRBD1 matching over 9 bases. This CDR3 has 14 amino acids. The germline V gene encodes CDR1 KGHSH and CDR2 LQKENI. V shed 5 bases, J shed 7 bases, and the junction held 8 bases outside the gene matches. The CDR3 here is CASSTEDRGGTQYF. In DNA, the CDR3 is TGTGCCAGCTCAACCGAGGACAGGGGAGGGACCCAGTACTTC.

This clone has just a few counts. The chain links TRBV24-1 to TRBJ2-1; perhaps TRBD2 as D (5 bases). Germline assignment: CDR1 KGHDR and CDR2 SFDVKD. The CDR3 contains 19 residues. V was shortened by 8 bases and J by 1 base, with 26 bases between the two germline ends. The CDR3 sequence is CATKLGVGLQKSSYNEQFF. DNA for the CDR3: TGTGCCACCAAGCTCGGGGTCGGTTTACAGAAGTCGTCCTACAATGAGCAGTTCTTC.

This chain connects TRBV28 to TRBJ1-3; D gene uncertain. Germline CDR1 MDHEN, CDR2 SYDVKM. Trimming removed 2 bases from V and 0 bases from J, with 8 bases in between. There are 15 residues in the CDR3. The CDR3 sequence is CASSLVVSSGNTIYF. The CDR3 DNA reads TGTGCCAGCAGTTTAGTTGTGAGCTCTGGAAACACCATATATTTT.

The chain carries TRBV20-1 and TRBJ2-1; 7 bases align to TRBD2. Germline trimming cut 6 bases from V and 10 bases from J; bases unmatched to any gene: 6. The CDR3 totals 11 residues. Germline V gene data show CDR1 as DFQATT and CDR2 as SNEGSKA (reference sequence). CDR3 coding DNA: TGCAGTGCCCCCTTCGGGGGGGAGCAGTTCTTC. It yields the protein CSAPFGGEQFF.

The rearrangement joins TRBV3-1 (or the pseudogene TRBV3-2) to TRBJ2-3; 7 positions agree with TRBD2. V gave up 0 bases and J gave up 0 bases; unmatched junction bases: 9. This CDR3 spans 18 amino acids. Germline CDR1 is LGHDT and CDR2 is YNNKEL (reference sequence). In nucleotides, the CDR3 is TGTGCCAGCAGCCAAGATCCGCCTAGCGGAGTTAGCACAGATACGCAGTATTTT. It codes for CASSQDPPSGVSTDTQYF.

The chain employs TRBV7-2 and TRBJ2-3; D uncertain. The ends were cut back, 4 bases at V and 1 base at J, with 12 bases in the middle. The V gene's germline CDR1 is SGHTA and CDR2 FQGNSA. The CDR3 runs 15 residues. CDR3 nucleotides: TGTGCCAGCAGCTGGAGACTCCCGCGCACAGATACGCAGTATTTT. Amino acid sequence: CASSWRLPRTDTQYF.